Below are 21 T cell receptor beta chains sequenced from a single sample in a study of blood T cell repertoires in COVID-19 (dated by TCRdb to between 2020 and 2021). Libraries were built with the immunoSEQ multiplex PCR assay. Held by TCRdb, this immuneACCESS table contains in-frame sequences only and omits some clones. Under half of the omission traces to an unresolved V gene where checked; the cause of the rest is unknown. The sample table holds about 330,000 clones, of which roughly 89% were seen once. Of the sample, more than 7.5% falls within the top ten clones. The sequencing sample was made of peripheral blood. These TCRs come from a man younger than 40 with COVID-19, enrolled during active disease.

For the CDR3, the DNA is TGTGCCAGCAGCCCATTAGCGGGGTCCACAGATACGCAGTATTTT. It is translated as CASSPLAGSTDTQYF. This chain connects TRBV14 to TRBJ2-3; 8 bases agree with TRBD2. The germline V gene encodes CDR1 SGHDN and CDR2 FVKESK. CDR3 size: 15 residues. Germline trimming cut 4 bases from V and 2 bases from J; bases unmatched to any gene: 5.

The chain combines TRBV3-1 (or the pseudogene TRBV3-2) with TRBJ1-2, with 8 bases aligning to TRBD1. The CDR3 spans 13 residues. CDR1 and CDR2 from the germline V gene are LGHDT and YNNKEL (reference sequence). V shed 4 bases, J shed 7 bases, and the junction held 5 bases outside the gene matches. CDR3 coding DNA: TGTGCCAGCAGCCTTTGGACAGGGAGTGGCTACACCTTC. This sequence encodes CASSLWTGSGYTF.

The rearrangement uses TRBV9 and TRBJ2-2; 12 bases line up with TRBD2. This CDR3 has 18 amino acids. Germline values: CDR1 SGDLS, CDR2 YYNGEE. V lost 1 base, J lost 10 bases, and 14 bases stayed unmatched. CDR3 loop: CASSVYPGTGLAGQELFF. In DNA, the CDR3 is TGTGCCAGCAGCGTATATCCGGGGACCGGACTAGCGGGGCAGGAGCTGTTTTTT.

V gene TRBV2 combines with J gene TRBJ2-1; 8 bases are shared with TRBD2. CDR3 length: 13 amino acids. From germline, CDR1 is SNHLY and CDR2 FYNNEI. With V trimmed by 8 bases and J by 5 bases, 5 bases remained unmatched. The CDR3 coding sequence is TGTGCCAGCCAAACTAGCGGCAACAATGAGCAGTTCTTC. Translation: CASQTSGNNEQFF.

The J gene is TRBJ2-5, the V gene TRBV15; D perhaps matches TRBD1 (5 bases). In germline, CDR1 is LNHNV, CDR2 YYDKDF (reference sequence). The CDR3 is made up of 16 amino acids. V lost 0 bases to trimming and J lost 2 bases, with 13 bases between them. CDR3 in amino acids: CATSRDPSPGQETQYF. CDR3 in DNA: TGTGCCACCAGCAGAGACCCCTCGCCAGGGCAAGAGACCCAGTACTTC.

This clone is a singleton in its sample. The genes are TRBV19 and TRBJ1-1, with D possibly matching TRBD1 (6 bases). CDR1 LNHDA and CDR2 SQIVND come from the germline V gene (reference sequence). The CDR3 runs 16 residues. V was pared by 1 base and J by 5 bases, with 17 bases between. As DNA, the CDR3 is TGTGCCAGTAGTATAGGTAGGGCAGGGGTAAGGACTGAAGCTTTCTTT. This translates into CASSIGRAGVRTEAFF. The full variable domain, rest sourced from reference TRBV19 and TRBJ1-1, is DGGITQSPKYLFRKEGQNVTLSCEQNLNHDAMYWYRQDPGQGLRLIYYSQIVNDFQKGDIAEGYSVSREKKESFPLTVTSAQKNPTAFYLCASSIGRAGVRTEAFFGQGTRLTVV.

The chain has TRBV30 and TRBJ1-4; 7 bases map to TRBD1. Germline assignment: CDR1 GTSNPN and CDR2 SVGIG (reference sequence). CDR3 length: 18 residues. The V gene end was trimmed by 2 bases and the J gene end by 0 bases; junction bases not matched to a gene: 12. The CDR3 DNA sequence: TGTGCCTGGAGTCCTCAGGAGGGGGCCGCGGCAACTAATGAAAAACTGTTTTTT. This translates into CAWSPQEGAAATNEKLFF.

This clone came up once. The chain recombines TRBV7-9 with TRBJ2-5, with 7 nucleotides matching TRBD2. Per germline, CDR1 SEHNR and CDR2 FQNEAQ (reference sequence). V lost 7 bases and J lost 2; bases outside the gene matches: 10. The CDR3 spans 15 residues. The chain's CDR3 is CASTIGVSGQETQYF. The CDR3 region has the DNA TGTGCCAGCACTATCGGGGTTAGCGGGCAAGAGACCCAGTACTTC.

The CDR3 nucleotides read TGTGCCAGCAGTTACATGGCCAGCGGGAGAGATAATGAGCAGTTCTTC. This encodes CASSYMASGRDNEQFF. The V call is TRBV6-2 or TRBV6-3, the J call TRBJ2-1, with 8 bases matching TRBD2. Germline lookup yields CDR1 MNHEY and CDR2 SVGEGT. The J segment lost 7 bases and the V segment lost 2 bases, leaving 10 bases of the junction unmatched. The CDR3 sequence is 16 residues long.

The chain joins TRBV7-2 to TRBJ1-2; D is perhaps TRBD1 (5 bases). The V end lost 3 bases, the J end lost 4 bases, and 15 bases lay between the germline ends. Germline loops: CDR1 SGHTA, CDR2 FQGNSA. The CDR3 is 15 amino acids. CDR3 DNA sequence: TGTGCCAGCAGCTTTTTGACAGCCTCCTTCTATGGCTACACCTTC. This gives the protein CASSFLTASFYGYTF.

CDR3 DNA sequence: TGCGCCAGCAGCCCACGGGACAGGGACTACGAGCAGTACTTC. This translates into CASSPRDRDYEQYF. The chain is built from TRBV5-1 and TRBJ2-7; TRBD1 agrees at 9 bases. Unmatched junction bases numbered 5, after V lost 4 bases and J lost 3 bases. The CDR3 is 14 residues long. Germline loops: CDR1 SGHRS, CDR2 YFSETQ.

The table lists this clone with a few counts. The chain joins TRBV7-9 to TRBJ2-2; perhaps TRBD1 as D (6 bases). The CDR3 totals 13 residues. Deletions cut 5 bases from V and 5 bases from J, with 9 bases between. Germline CDR1 and CDR2: SEHNR and FQNEAQ (reference sequence). The CDR3 loop reads CASSGTFTGELFF. As DNA, the CDR3 is TGTGCCAGCAGCGGGACATTTACCGGGGAGCTGTTTTTT.

The V call is TRBV7-2, the J call TRBJ1-2; 11 nucleotides match TRBD1. The germline V gene has CDR1 SGHTA and CDR2 FQGNSA. The CDR3 spans 17 residues. The junction had 11 bases not matched to a gene; V was cut back by 2 bases and J by 6 bases. The CDR3 region is CASSLRPTRTGGNGYTF. CDR3 coding DNA: TGTGCCAGCAGCTTACGGCCAACGAGGACAGGGGGCAATGGCTACACCTTC. Using reference TRBV7-2 and TRBJ1-2 for the parts outside the CDR3, the full variable domain is GAGVSQSPSNKVTEKGKDVELRCDPISGHTALYWYRQSLGQGLEFLIYFQGNSAPDKSGLPSDRFSAERTGGSVSTLTIQRTQQEDSAVYLCASSLRPTRTGGNGYTFGSGTRLTVV.

This rearrangement joins TRBV4-1 to TRBJ2-7; unclear D gene. V was shortened by 2 bases and J by 0 bases, with 8 bases between the two germline ends. From germline, CDR1 is MGHRA and CDR2 YSYEKL. CDR3 length equals 14 residues. In nucleotides, the CDR3 is TGCGCCAGCAGCCAAACTTCTGTCTCCTACGAGCAGTACTTC. It yields the protein CASSQTSVSYEQYF.

The gene calls are TRBV6-5 and TRBJ2-3, with TRBD1 identical over 7 bases. The CDR3 is made up of 14 amino acids. Germline loops: CDR1 MNHEY, CDR2 SVGAGI. With V trimmed by 2 bases and J by 6 bases, 5 bases remained unmatched. The CDR3 protein is CASSYGRGSDTQYF. Here the CDR3 DNA reads TGTGCCAGCAGTTACGGCAGGGGGTCGGATACGCAGTATTTT.

The rearrangement links TRBV9 to TRBJ1-1; a weak D match, TRBD1 (5 bases). The CDR3 sequence is 14 residues long. V was shortened by 3 bases and J by 11 bases, with 20 bases between the two germline ends. In germline, CDR1 is SGDLS, CDR2 YYNGEE. CDR3 sequence (DNA): TGTGCCAGCAGCGCGACAGCTGGGCCCTTAGGGGCTTTCTTT. This sequence encodes CASSATAGPLGAFF.

V is TRBV5-8 and J is TRBJ2-3, with 10 bases identical to TRBD1. The V gene's germline CDR1 is SGHTS and CDR2 YDEGEE. The junction had 5 bases not matched to a gene; V was cut back by 5 bases and J by 2 bases. The CDR3 runs 15 residues. In DNA, the CDR3 is TGTGCCAGCAGTTCGGGACAGGGGTACACAGATACGCAGTATTTT. Its translation is CASSSGQGYTDTQYF.

The chain joins TRBV11-2 to TRBJ1-1; 7 positions match TRBD1. The length of the CDR3 is 15 residues. Germline values: CDR1 SGHAT, CDR2 FQNNGV. Trimming took 5 bases from V and 5 from J; bases not matched to a gene: 11. The CDR3 DNA reads TGTGCCAGCAGCCTCCAACAGGGGTCGTGGACTGAAGCTTTCTTT. Translated: CASSLQQGSWTEAFF.

This chain uses TRBV7-2 with TRBJ1-2, with D hard to call. Germline V gene sequence: CDR1 SGHTA, CDR2 FQGNSA. This CDR3 region has 13 residues. The ends were cut back, 1 base at V and 7 bases at J, with 10 bases in the middle. This CDR3 reads CASSLDSQGGYTF. In DNA form, the CDR3 reads TGTGCCAGCAGCTTAGACAGTCAAGGTGGCTACACCTTC.

The gene calls are TRBV10-3 and TRBJ2-3; 7 bases are a match to TRBD1. Trimming removed 6 bases from V and 6 bases from J; junction bases left unmatched: 6. CDR1 ENHRY and CDR2 SYGVKD come from the germline V gene. The CDR3 spans 13 residues. CDR3 loop: CAIRDQGDDTQYF. Written as DNA, the CDR3 is TGTGCCATCAGAGACCAGGGGGACGATACGCAGTATTTT.

The rearrangement joins TRBV5-1 to TRBJ1-2; perhaps TRBD1 as D (6 bases). Germline V gene data show CDR1 as SGHRS and CDR2 as YFSETQ. There are 14 residues in the CDR3. Deletions cut 4 bases from V and 2 bases from J, with 12 bases between. The CDR3 nucleotides are TGCGCCAGCAGCGGACCGGACAGAAACTATGGCTACACCTTC. Residues: CASSGPDRNYGYTF.